This record covers a single T cell receptor beta chain. Its antigen is undetermined. Germline values: CDR1 WNHNN, CDR2 SYGVQD (reference sequence). Trimming at V came to 5 bases and at J to 2 bases, leaving 3 bases not matched to a gene. The CDR3 runs to 14 residues. The PCR ran on 60 Vbeta and 13 Jbeta primers. Some clones are missing from TCRdb's copy, which holds only in-frame ones; the method was immunoSEQ multiplex PCR. The data show 90,000 to 120,000 clones, 70% to 80% seen once. The data were obtained in a study of cytomegalovirus exposure and HLA in healthy donors. Study findings and constraints: One later analysis reportedly identified an Asian-associated ancestry cluster that showed fewer N-insertions than the roughly 640-donor mean.

The source is a female donor in good health and CMV-seropositive. Sequencing was done on a sample of PBMCs. The chain uses TRBV10-1 and TRBJ2-1, with 7 bases aligning to TRBD1. Written as DNA, the CDR3 is TGCGCCAGCAGTACGGGACAGACCTACAATGAGCAGTTCTTC. Translated, it gives CASSTGQTYNEQFF.